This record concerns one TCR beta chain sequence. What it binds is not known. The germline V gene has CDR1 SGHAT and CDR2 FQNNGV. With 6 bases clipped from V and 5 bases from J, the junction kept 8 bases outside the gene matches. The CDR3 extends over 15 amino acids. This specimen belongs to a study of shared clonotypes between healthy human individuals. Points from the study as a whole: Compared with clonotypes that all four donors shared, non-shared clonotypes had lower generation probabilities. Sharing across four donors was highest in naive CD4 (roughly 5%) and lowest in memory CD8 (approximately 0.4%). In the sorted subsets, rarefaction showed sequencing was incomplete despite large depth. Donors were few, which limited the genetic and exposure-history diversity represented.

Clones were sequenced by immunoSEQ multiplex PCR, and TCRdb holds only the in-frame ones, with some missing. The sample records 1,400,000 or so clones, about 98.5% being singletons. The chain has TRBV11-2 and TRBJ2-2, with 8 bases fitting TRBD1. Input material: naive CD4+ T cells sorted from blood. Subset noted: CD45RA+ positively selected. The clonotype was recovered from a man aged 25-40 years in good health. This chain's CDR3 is CASSPWTGLTGELFF. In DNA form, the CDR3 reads TGTGCCAGCAGTCCGTGGACAGGGCTGACCGGGGAGCTGTTTTTT.